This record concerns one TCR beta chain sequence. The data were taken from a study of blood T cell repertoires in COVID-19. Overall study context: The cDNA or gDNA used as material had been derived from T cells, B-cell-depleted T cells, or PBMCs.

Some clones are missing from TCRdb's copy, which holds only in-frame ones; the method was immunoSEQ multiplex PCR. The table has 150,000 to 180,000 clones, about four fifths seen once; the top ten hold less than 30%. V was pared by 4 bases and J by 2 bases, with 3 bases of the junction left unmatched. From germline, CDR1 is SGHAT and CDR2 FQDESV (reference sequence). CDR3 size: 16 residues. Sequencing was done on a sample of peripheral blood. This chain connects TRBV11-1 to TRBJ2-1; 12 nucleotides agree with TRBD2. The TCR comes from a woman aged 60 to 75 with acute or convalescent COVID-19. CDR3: CASSWTSGTAYNEQFF. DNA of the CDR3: TGTGCCAGCAGCTGGACTAGCGGGACCGCCTACAATGAGCAGTTCTTC. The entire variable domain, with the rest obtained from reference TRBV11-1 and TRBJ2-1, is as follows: EAEVAQSPRYKITEKSQAVAFWCDPISGHATLYWYRQILGQGPELLVQFQDESVVDDSQLPKDRFSAERLKGVDSTLKIQPAELGDSAMYLCASSWTSGTAYNEQFFGPGTRLTVL.